This T cell receptor (beta chain) is from a study of T cell repertoires in cytomegalovirus infection. Study in general: Epitope selection comprised recently identified HLA-C-restricted CMV epitopes and well-studied HLA-B-restricted CMV epitopes. Through public TCR beta signatures, both CMV infection and matching HLA type were indicated.

TCRdb reprocessed the reads via MiXCR and lists one record per CDR3 protein. The sample lists about 770,000 distinct CDR3 sequences, 25% to 35% occurring once. General study findings and limits: The ex vivo response showed dominance by HLA-C-restricted CMV-specific TCR beta clonotypes. CMV carriers with the relevant HLA were identified by cumulative public TCR beta family frequency.

As to this clonotype: Its target is unknown. A much larger clone differs from this one at a single base, so this may be a read error.

In germline, CDR1 is SGHTA, CDR2 FQGNSA. This CDR3 spans 15 amino acids. Unmatched junction bases numbered 12, after V lost 2 bases and J lost 8 bases. Source: cultured CD8+ T cells from PBMCs, taken from culture after CMV antigen stimulation. The rearrangement joins TRBV7-2 to TRBJ2-7; 7 nucleotides agree with TRBD1. The source is a human donor in good health (CMV status not recorded). Some clones in this sample may be carry-over from other donors' samples. The CDR3 DNA follows: TGTGCCAGCAGCTTACTCTCCGAGGGGGCCGCTAAGCAGTACGTC. Protein sequence: CASSLLSEGAAKQYV.